Following are 20 T cell receptor beta chains from one sample sequenced in a study of cytomegalovirus exposure and HLA in healthy donors. Sequenced by immunoSEQ multiplex PCR; TCRdb stores in-frame clones only, minus some. The table lists 90,000 to 150,000 clones, roughly 90% of them singletons, with around 6% in the top ten. Sequencing input: PBMCs. These receptor sequences come from a woman under 30 in good health and CMV-seropositive.

The chain couples TRBV9 to TRBJ2-2, with unresolved D. Looked up from germline, CDR1 is SGDLS and CDR2 is YYNGEE. There are 16 residues in the CDR3. Trimming shortened V by 3 bases and J by 1 base, and 13 bases separated the two germline ends. The CDR3 coding sequence is TGTGCCAGCAGCGGCGTAGCAGCAGAGAACACCGGGGAGCTGTTTTTT. Its translation: CASSGVAAENTGELFF.

This chain connects TRBV4-3 to TRBJ2-1, with 10 bases lining up with TRBD2. The CDR3 has 17 residues. Looked up from germline, CDR1 is LGHNA and CDR2 is YSLEER. V lost 0 bases, J lost 2 bases, and 4 bases stayed unmatched. The CDR3 is CASSQDLGTSAYNEQFF. CDR3 nucleotide sequence: TGCGCCAGCAGCCAAGACCTCGGGACTAGCGCCTACAATGAGCAGTTCTTC.

The CDR3 is CASCRSNTGELFF. CDR3 nucleotide sequence: TGTGCCAGCTGCCGGTCGAACACCGGGGAGCTGTTTTTT. The chain joins TRBV11-3 to TRBJ2-2; D is uncertain. Per the germline V gene, CDR1 is SGHNT and CDR2 is YENEEA. This CDR3 region has 13 residues. V lost 8 bases and J 0 bases, leaving 7 bases between the germline ends.

For the CDR3, the DNA is TGTGCCAGCAGCCCCACCGCCTCATTCCCTTATGGAGAGGACGAGCAGTACTTC. Its protein product is CASSPTASFPYGEDEQYF. The rearrangement links TRBV5-6 to TRBJ2-7, with no clear D. This CDR3 has 18 residues. CDR1 and CDR2 (germline): SGHDT, YYEEEE. The V and J ends lost 4 bases and 5 bases respectively, with 28 bases between them.

The chain joins TRBV5-5 to TRBJ2-5; no definite D call. Between the trimmed V and J ends, which lost 4 bases and 5 bases, there was a span of 30 bases. From germline, CDR1 is SGHKS and CDR2 YYEKEE (reference sequence). This CDR3 has 19 residues. For the CDR3, the DNA is TGTGCCAGCAGCCCAAGGCGGTACGAAATTCCCATCTCCCGGGAGACCCAGTACTTC. Its translation: CASSPRRYEIPISRETQYF.

This rearrangement joins TRBV7-2 to TRBJ2-3; D is possibly TRBD2 (6 bases). The germline V gene encodes CDR1 SGHTA and CDR2 FQGNSA. The ends were cut back, 5 bases at V and 6 bases at J, with 21 bases in the middle. This CDR3 has 16 residues. The CDR3 DNA sequence: TGTGCCAGCAGCCGGTCCCCGGGAGTACAAGGGGATACGCAGTATTTT. Its translation: CASSRSPGVQGDTQYF.

The chain has TRBV5-1 and TRBJ1-5, with D maybe TRBD1 (6 bases). Trimming stripped 4 bases from V and 7 bases from J, with 12 bases between. Germline V gene sequence: CDR1 SGHRS, CDR2 YFSETQ. This CDR3 contains 13 residues. This chain's CDR3 is CASSVTGKQPQHF. The CDR3 DNA sequence: TGCGCCAGCAGCGTTACAGGGAAGCAGCCCCAGCATTTT.

The genes are TRBV7-9 and TRBJ2-7, with 7 positions matching TRBD2. Germline values: CDR1 SEHNR, CDR2 FQNEAQ (reference sequence). V trimming: 5 bases; J trimming: 5 bases; junction bases outside the gene matches: 15. The CDR3 contains 16 residues. CDR3 amino acids: CASSPRGRLAGDEQYF. CDR3 DNA: TGTGCCAGCAGCCCTAGGGGAAGACTAGCCGGGGACGAGCAGTACTTC. Drawing the rest from reference TRBV7-9 and TRBJ2-7, the complete variable domain is DTGVSQNPRHKITKRGQNVTFRCDPISEHNRLYWYRQTLGQGPEFLTYFQNEAQLEKSRLLSDRFSAERPKGSFSTLEIQRTEQGDSAMYLCASSPRGRLAGDEQYFGPGTRLTVT.

The gene calls are TRBV4-1 and TRBJ2-7, with TRBD2 matching over 7 bases. CDR1 is MGHRA, CDR2 YSYEKL, per germline. After removal of 3 bases from V and 0 bases from J, the junction contained 8 bases not matched to a gene. The CDR3 runs to 16 residues. The CDR3, as DNA: TGCGCCAGCAGCCATCGGGACTACGGTCCCTCCTACGAGCAGTACTTC. The encoded protein is CASSHRDYGPSYEQYF.

The chain combines TRBV7-3 with TRBJ2-2; 9 bases are a match to TRBD2. The ends lost 1 base at V and 6 bases at J; junction bases unmatched: 15. The CDR3 sequence is 19 residues long. Germline CDR1 SGHTA, CDR2 FQGTGA. For the CDR3, the DNA is TGTGCCAGCAGCTTAAGGGGGGCTAGCGGGGAAACGAGCCCCGGGGAGCTGTTTTTT. Translated, it gives CASSLRGASGETSPGELFF.

This clone has only one observation. CDR3 nucleotides: TGTGCCAGCAGCTTATTCAGTGAGCAGTTCTTC. It codes for CASSLFSEQFF. The chain uses TRBV7-3 and TRBJ2-1; D remains unclear. CDR3 length: 11 amino acids. The germline gives CDR1 SGHTA, CDR2 FQGTGA. Trimming left V 2 bases short and J 9 bases short, with 5 bases between.

The V call is TRBV7-9, the J call TRBJ1-2; 8 nucleotides agree with TRBD1. Germline V gene lookup returns CDR1 SEHNR and CDR2 FQNEAQ (reference sequence). V dropped 3 bases and J dropped 9; count of bases not matched to a gene: 9. CDR3 size: 14 residues. CDR3 DNA: TGTGCCAGCAGCTTCACGGGACAGGCCGCGAGCTACACCTTC. Encoded protein: CASSFTGQAASYTF.

The rearrangement uses TRBV5-4 and TRBJ2-4; TRBD2 agrees at 14 bases. J was trimmed by 9 bases and V by 3 bases; bases with no gene match: 11. The germline CDR1 and CDR2 sequences are SGHNT and YYREEE (reference sequence). This CDR3 spans 17 amino acids. The CDR3 sequence: CASSSPTSGGAAGIQYF. Here the CDR3 DNA reads TGTGCCAGCAGCTCCCCGACTAGCGGGGGGGCCGCGGGCATTCAGTACTTC.

The rearrangement uses TRBV7-2 and TRBJ2-5; TRBD1 might be the D (6 bases). The CDR3 is 13 residues long. CDR1 is SGHTA, CDR2 FQGNSA, per germline. Trimming stripped 2 bases from V and 2 bases from J, with 6 bases between. The DNA of the CDR3 is TGTGCCAGCAGCTTAAGGGGGCAAGAGACCCAGTACTTC. Amino acid sequence: CASSLRGQETQYF.

The chain has TRBV18 and TRBJ1-5; D gene ambiguous. Germline lookup yields CDR1 KGHSH and CDR2 LQKENI. This CDR3 is 14 amino acids long. Between the trimmed V and J ends, which lost 3 bases and 1 base, there was a span of 7 bases. CDR3 DNA sequence: TGTGCCAGCTCACCCGTCCCCAGCAATCAGCCCCAGCATTTT. Protein product: CASSPVPSNQPQHF.

This chain connects TRBV6-1 to TRBJ2-7; the D gene is possibly TRBD1 (5 bases). The CDR3 totals 13 residues. With 11 bases removed from V and 5 bases from J, the gap between germline ends came to 19 bases. From germline, CDR1 is MNHNS and CDR2 SASEGT. The chain's CDR3 is CAASEDISDEQYF. CDR3 coding DNA: TGTGCCGCTTCCGAGGACATCTCGGACGAGCAGTACTTC.

CDR3 sequence reads: CASSFTTGLLETQYF. For the CDR3, the DNA is TGTGCCAGCAGTTTCACTACGGGGTTACTGGAGACCCAGTACTTC. The chain joins TRBV6-6 to TRBJ2-5; maybe TRBD2 (5 bases). Germline V gives CDR1 MNHNY, CDR2 SVGAGI (reference sequence). V was pared by 4 bases and J by 5 bases, with 17 bases between. The CDR3 extends over 15 amino acids.

This rearrangement joins TRBV5-1 to TRBJ2-2, with a tentative D call TRBD1 (5 bases). Germline CDR1 is SGHRS and CDR2 is YFSETQ. V shed 5 bases and J shed 6 bases, with 8 bases lying between them. The CDR3 runs to 12 residues. The CDR3 region has the DNA TGCGCCAGCAGGGAAGGGGCCGGGGAGCTGTTTTTT. This sequence encodes CASREGAGELFF.

The CDR3 reads CASAKTGYEQYF. CDR3 in DNA: TGTGCCAGCGCTAAAACAGGGTACGAGCAGTACTTC. The V call is TRBV25-1, the J call TRBJ2-7, with D perhaps TRBD1 (6 bases). V shed 8 bases and J shed 4 bases, with 12 bases lying between them. The CDR3 contains 12 residues. CDR1 and CDR2 from the germline V gene are MGHDK and SYGVNS.

The chain combines TRBV27 with TRBJ1-2; D may be TRBD1 (5 bases). Germline loops: CDR1 MNHEY, CDR2 SMNVEV (reference sequence). The CDR3 totals 14 residues. V was trimmed by 5 bases and J by 4 bases, leaving 14 bases between them. The CDR3 is CASSPQARGYGYTF. As DNA, the CDR3 is TGTGCCAGCAGTCCCCAGGCAAGGGGCTATGGCTACACCTTC.